This TCR beta chain stems from a study of T cells in localized non-small cell lung cancer. Method: immunoSEQ multiplex PCR; TCRdb's copy keeps in-frame clones and lacks some. This sample has about 1,300 clones, with almost 40% found just once. As to this clone: Its target is unknown.

The CDR3 contains 12 residues. The germline V gene encodes CDR1 SGHDN and CDR2 FVKESK. Trimming pared 2 bases from V and 6 bases from J, leaving 7 bases between. Whole-study findings and limits: In adjacent lung, a median roughly 60 of the top 100 tumor clones were found. Clonality of T cells reached its maximum in uninvolved adjacent lung, surpassing tumor. Heterogeneity within the tumor remains possible, as just one region underwent sequencing.

The sequences come from lung tumor tissue, collected before any cancer treatment. The clonotype comes from a woman aged 40 to 75 with stage II squamous cell lung carcinoma. The genes are TRBV14 and TRBJ1-1; D is ambiguous. The CDR3 bases are TGTGCCAGCAGCCAATGGGAGGCTGAAGCTTTCTTT. It encodes CASSQWEAEAFF.